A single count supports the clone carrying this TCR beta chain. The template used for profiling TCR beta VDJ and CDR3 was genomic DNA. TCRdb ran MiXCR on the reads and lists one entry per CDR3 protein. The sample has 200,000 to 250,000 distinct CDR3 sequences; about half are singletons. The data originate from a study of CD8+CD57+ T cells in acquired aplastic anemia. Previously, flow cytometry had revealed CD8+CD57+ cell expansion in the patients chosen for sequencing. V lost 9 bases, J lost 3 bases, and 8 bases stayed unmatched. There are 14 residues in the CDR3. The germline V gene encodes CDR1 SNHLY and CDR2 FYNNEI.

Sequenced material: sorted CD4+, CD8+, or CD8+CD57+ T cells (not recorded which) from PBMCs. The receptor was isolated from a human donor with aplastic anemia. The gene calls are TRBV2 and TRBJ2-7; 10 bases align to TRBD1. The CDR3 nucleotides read TGTGCCAGTCGACGACAGGGGGCGGTCTACGAGCAGTACTTC. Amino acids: CASRRQGAVYEQYF. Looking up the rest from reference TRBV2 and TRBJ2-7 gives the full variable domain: EPEVTQTPSHQVTQMGQEVILRCVPISNHLYFYWYRQILGQKVEFLVSFYNNEISEKSEIFDDQFSVERPDGSNFTLKIRSTKLEDSAMYFCASRRQGAVYEQYFGPGTRLTVT.